This TCR beta chain was documented in a study of cytomegalovirus exposure and HLA in healthy donors. Overall study context: The Caucasian-associated ancestry cluster contained about 80% of the approximately 390 genotyped donors.

Regarding the study as a whole: In a later analysis, a missense DCLRE1C variant was linked to TCR beta V- and J-gene trimming. Segments of the TCR beta V type were, in most cases, productive about 87% or about 30% of the time in an earlier analysis.

Details on this clone: As yet, its antigen is unknown.

Germline assignment: CDR1 LGHNT and CDR2 FRNRAP. This CDR3 is built from 14 residues. Trimming pared 5 bases from V and 0 bases from J, leaving 8 bases between. Primers included in the PCR were 60 Vbeta and 13 Jbeta primers. Clones were sequenced by immunoSEQ multiplex PCR, and TCRdb holds only the in-frame ones, with some missing. Of 150,000 or so clones listed, around 81% are singletons. This receptor was identified in a woman between 35 and 50 years old in good health and CMV-seronegative. Sequencing used PBMCs. The chain combines TRBV12-5 with TRBJ1-3; D is unresolved. The CDR3 spells CASGQESSGNTIYF. The DNA of the CDR3 is TGTGCTAGTGGTCAAGAGAGCTCTGGAAACACCATATATTTT.